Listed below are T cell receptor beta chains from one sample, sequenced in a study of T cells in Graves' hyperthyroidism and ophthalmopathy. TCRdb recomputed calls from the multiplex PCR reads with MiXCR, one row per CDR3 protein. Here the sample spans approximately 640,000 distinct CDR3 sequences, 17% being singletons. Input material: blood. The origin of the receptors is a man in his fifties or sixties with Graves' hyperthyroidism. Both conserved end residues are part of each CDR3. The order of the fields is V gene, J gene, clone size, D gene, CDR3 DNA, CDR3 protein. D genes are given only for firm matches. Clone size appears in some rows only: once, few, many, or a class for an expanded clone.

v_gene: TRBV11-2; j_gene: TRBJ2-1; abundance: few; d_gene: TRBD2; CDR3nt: TGTGCCAGCAGCTTCCGACTAGCGGGAGAGGAAGGTGAGCAGTTCTTC; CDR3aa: CASSFRLAGEEGEQFF
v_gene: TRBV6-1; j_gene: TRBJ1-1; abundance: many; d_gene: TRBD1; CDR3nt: TGTGCCAGCAGTGACACGACAGGGTTCACTGAAGCTTTCTTT; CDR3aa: CASSDTTGFTEAFF
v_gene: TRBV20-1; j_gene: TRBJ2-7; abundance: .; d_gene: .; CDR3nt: TGCAGTGCTTCCTCGACAGAATCGGGCTCCTACGAGCAGTACTTC; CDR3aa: CSASSTESGSYEQYF
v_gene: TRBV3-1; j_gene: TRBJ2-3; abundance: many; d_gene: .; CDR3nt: TGTGCCAGCAGCCAAGATCTCCCTGCGGATACGCAGTATTTT; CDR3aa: CASSQDLPADTQYF
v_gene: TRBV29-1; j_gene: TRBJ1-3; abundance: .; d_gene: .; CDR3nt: TGCAGCGCTCGGGACTCTGGAAACACCATATATTTT; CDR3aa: CSARDSGNTIYF
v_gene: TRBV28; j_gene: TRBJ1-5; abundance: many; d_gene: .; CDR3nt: TGTGCCAGCAGTTCGACAGGTTTGGGTGGACCAAATCAGCCCCAGCATTTT; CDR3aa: CASSSTGLGGPNQPQHF
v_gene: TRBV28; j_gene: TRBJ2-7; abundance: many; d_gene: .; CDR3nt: TGTGCCAGCAGTTTAGTTGGACAGGGTTCGAGCGGGAACTCCTACGAGCAGTACTTC; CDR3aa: CASSLVGQGSSGNSYEQYF
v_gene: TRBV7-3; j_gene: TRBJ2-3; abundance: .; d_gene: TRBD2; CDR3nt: TGTGCCAGCAGCCATTGGCGGGAGATATTAGATACGCAGTATTTT; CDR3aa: CASSHWREILDTQYF
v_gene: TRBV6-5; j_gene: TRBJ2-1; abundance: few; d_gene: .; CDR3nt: TGTGCCAGCAGTTACTCCCCTAGCGAATCCAATGAGCAGTTCTTC; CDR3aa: CASSYSPSESNEQFF
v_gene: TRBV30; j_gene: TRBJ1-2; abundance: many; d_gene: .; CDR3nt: TGTGCCTGGAGTGTTTCGGCTAAGGGCTACACCTTC; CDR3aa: CAWSVSAKGYTF